The 2 T cell receptor beta chains given below trace back to one sample, sequenced in a study of shared clonotypes between healthy human individuals. The protocol was immunoSEQ multiplex PCR, while the TCRdb copy is restricted to in-frame clones and leaves out a portion. The table lists 1,500,000 or so clones, more than 95% of them singletons, with more than 0.9% in the top ten. Material: naive CD4+ T cells sorted from blood. This sample's subset: CD45RA+ positively selected. The source is a man aged 30-40 years in good health.

This chain links TRBV5-4 with TRBJ2-1; TRBD2 aligns across 9 bases. Germline V gene lookup returns CDR1 SGHNT and CDR2 YYREEE (reference sequence). The CDR3 is made up of 16 amino acids. V shed 0 bases, J shed 9 bases, and the junction held 10 bases outside the gene matches. The CDR3 reads CASSLEVSGSLGEQFF. The DNA for the CDR3 is TGTGCCAGCAGCTTGGAGGTTAGCGGGAGTTTGGGTGAGCAGTTCTTC.

The rearrangement joins TRBV10-2 to TRBJ2-7; 7 bases align to TRBD1. Per the germline V gene, CDR1 is WSHSY and CDR2 is SAAADI. The CDR3 runs to 14 residues. V dropped 2 bases and J dropped 5; count of bases not matched to a gene: 6. The CDR3 region has the DNA TGCGCCAGCAGTGAGCTAACGCAGGGGGACGAGCAGTACTTC. Residues: CASSELTQGDEQYF.